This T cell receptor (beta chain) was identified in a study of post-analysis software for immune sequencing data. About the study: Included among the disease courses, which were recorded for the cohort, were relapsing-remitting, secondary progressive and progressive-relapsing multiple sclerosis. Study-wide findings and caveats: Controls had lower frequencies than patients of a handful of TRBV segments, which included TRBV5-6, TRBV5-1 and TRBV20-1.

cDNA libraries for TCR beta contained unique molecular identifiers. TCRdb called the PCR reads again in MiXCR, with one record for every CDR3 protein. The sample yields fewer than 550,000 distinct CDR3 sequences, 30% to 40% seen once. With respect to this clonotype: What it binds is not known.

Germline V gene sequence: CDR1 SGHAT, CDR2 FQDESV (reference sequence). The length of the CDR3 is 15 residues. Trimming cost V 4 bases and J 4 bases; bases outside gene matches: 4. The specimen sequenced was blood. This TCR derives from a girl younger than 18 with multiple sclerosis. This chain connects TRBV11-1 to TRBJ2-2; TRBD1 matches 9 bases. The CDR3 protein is CASSSQGAVTGELFF. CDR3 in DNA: TGTGCCAGCAGCTCACAGGGGGCGGTCACCGGGGAGCTGTTTTTT.